The sample holds a few counts of the clone carrying this T cell receptor (beta chain). With 4 bases removed from V and 2 bases from J, the gap between germline ends came to 9 bases. Germline values: CDR1 SGHVS, CDR2 FNYEAQ. CDR3 size: 15 residues. Individuals drawn from 20 to 30 US areas were about 18 to 95 years old. Cohorts were determined from participant-reported clinical history. Two negative PCRs, clearance, or symptom resolution were required of recovered Cohort 3 donors. These data come from a study of blood T cell repertoires in COVID-19. Whole-study context: Acute and convalescent COVID-19 specimens originated in the United States, Italy and Spain.

Measured with immunoSEQ multiplex PCR; TCRdb has only the in-frame clones, and not every one. Among 150,000 or so clones listed, roughly 85% were seen once. The sequencing sample was made of PBMCs or T cells enriched from blood (not recorded which). The TCR originated in a woman between 45 and 60 years old who had recovered from COVID-19. The chain recombines TRBV7-6 with TRBJ2-6, with a possible D match to TRBD2 (5 bases). The CDR3 DNA sequence: TGTGCCAGCAGCTACCTCGGGACTGGGGCCAACGTCCTGACTTTC. It is translated as CASSYLGTGANVLTF.